Below are 27 T cell receptor beta chains sequenced from a single sample in a study of identifying expanded T cells in peripheral blood (dated by TCRdb to 2018 to 2020). Libraries were made using the immunoSEQ multiplex PCR assay. Not all clones reach the TCRdb copy of this immuneACCESS table, which keeps in-frame sequences only. Checked studies attribute under half of the gap to unresolved V genes and leave the rest unexplained. The sample table contains around 82,000 clones; only one count was recorded for over 80% of them. The ten largest clones capture 15% to 20% of the sample. The source material was blood. The source of these receptors is a person aged 18 to 70 in good health.

V and J are TRBV11-3 and TRBJ2-3; D remains ambiguous. CDR1 is SGHNT and CDR2 is YENEEA in the germline V gene. The CDR3 has 15 residues. The V and J ends lost 5 bases and 2 bases respectively, with 14 bases between them. This CDR3 reads CASSLGDSYTDTQYF. The CDR3 nucleotides are TGTGCCAGCAGCCTAGGCGACTCATACACAGATACGCAGTATTTT.

J is TRBJ2-5 and V is TRBV7-6; 7 bases match TRBD1. Unmatched junction bases numbered 4, after V lost 5 bases and J lost 4 bases. Germline V lookup: CDR1 SGHVS, CDR2 FNYEAQ. The CDR3 has 13 residues. CDR3 sequence: CASSVGTAETQYF. CDR3 DNA sequence: TGTGCCAGCAGCGTAGGGACAGCAGAGACCCAGTACTTC. The full variable domain, its missing parts supplied by reference TRBV7-6 and TRBJ2-5, is GAGVSQSPRYKVTKRGQDVALRCDPISGHVSLYWYRQALGQGPEFLTYFNYEAQQDKSGLPNDRFSAERPEGSISTLTIQRTEQRDSAMYRCASSVGTAETQYFGPGTRLLVL.

V is TRBV2 and J is TRBJ2-7, with no clear D. Germline V gene data show CDR1 as SNHLY and CDR2 as FYNNEI. V gave up 1 base and J gave up 4 bases, with 5 bases separating them. The CDR3 sequence is 12 residues long. CDR3 nucleotides: TGTGCCAGCAGTGAAGTTAATTACGAGCAGTACTTC. Protein product: CASSEVNYEQYF.

V and J are TRBV18 and TRBJ1-3; weak D call: TRBD1 (6 bases). CDR3 length: 15 residues. V shed 8 bases and J shed 3 bases, with 17 bases lying between them. Germline V gene data show CDR1 as KGHSH and CDR2 as LQKENI. As DNA, the CDR3 is TGTGCCAGCACAACCAGGACAGAAGATGGAAACACCATATATTTT. It translates to CASTTRTEDGNTIYF.

J is TRBJ2-7 and V is TRBV6-5; 8 positions agree with TRBD1. With V trimmed by 8 bases and J by 0 bases, 3 bases remained unmatched. The CDR3 is 13 residues long. CDR1 MNHEY and CDR2 SVGAGI come from the germline V gene. This chain's CDR3 is CASQGALSYEQYF. CDR3 coding DNA: TGTGCCAGCCAGGGGGCACTCTCCTACGAGCAGTACTTC.

V and J are TRBV7-9 and TRBJ1-5; D unclear. The V and J ends lost 5 bases and 6 bases respectively, with 8 bases between them. The germline V gene has CDR1 SEHNR and CDR2 FQNEAQ (reference sequence). The CDR3 loop spans 12 amino acids. The CDR3 region is CASSTGGQPQHF. The CDR3 bases are TGTGCCAGCAGCACCGGTGGTCAGCCCCAGCATTTT.

The V gene is TRBV11-2, the J gene TRBJ1-4; a possible D gene is TRBD1 (6 bases). The CDR3 contains 12 residues. The V gene's germline CDR1 is SGHAT and CDR2 FQNNGV. The V end lost 5 bases, the J end lost 10 bases, and 11 bases lay between the germline ends. The CDR3 loop is CASSLQGRKLFF. The DNA of the CDR3 is TGTGCCAGCAGCCTGCAGGGGAGAAAACTGTTTTTT.

In this sample, this clone turned up a few times. The V call is TRBV28, the J call TRBJ2-7; no clear D. Germline V gene data show CDR1 as MDHEN and CDR2 as SYDVKM. The ends were cut back, 3 bases at V and 9 bases at J, with 9 bases in the middle. The CDR3 runs to 11 residues. Here the CDR3 reads CASSFSAGQYF. The CDR3, as DNA: TGTGCCAGCAGTTTTTCGGCAGGGCAGTACTTC.

A few counts support this clone. The rearrangement joins TRBV19 to TRBJ1-5; D is ambiguous. Trimming removed 7 bases from V and 3 bases from J, with 22 bases in between. The V gene's germline CDR1 is LNHDA and CDR2 SQIVND (reference sequence). The CDR3 sequence is 17 residues long. The CDR3, as DNA: TGTGCCAGTATGTACCCCCGCTCTACCGAGCTCAATCAGCCCCAGCATTTT. Protein sequence: CASMYPRSTELNQPQHF.

This chain joins TRBV5-1 and TRBJ1-1; 10 bases are a match to TRBD1. After removal of 6 bases from V and 1 base from J, the junction contained 6 bases not matched to a gene. Germline-derived CDR1 and CDR2 are SGHRS and YFSETQ. The CDR3 runs 15 residues. The CDR3 loop reads CASKTGGGGNTEAFF. The DNA of the CDR3 is TGCGCCAGCAAGACAGGGGGCGGAGGGAACACTGAAGCTTTCTTT.

In its sample, this clone was seen once. The genes are TRBV27 and TRBJ2-7; no clear D. CDR1 MNHEY and CDR2 SMNVEV come from the germline V gene (reference sequence). The CDR3 totals 13 residues. The V gene lost 3 bases and the J gene lost 2 bases, with 8 bases spanning the gap. The CDR3 loop reads CASSLAVTYEQYF. CDR3 DNA: TGTGCCAGCAGTTTGGCGGTTACCTACGAGCAGTACTTC.

The gene calls are TRBV27 and TRBJ1-2; the D is unclear. The CDR3 has 15 residues. V was clipped by 0 bases and J by 4 bases, with 12 bases between them. The germline V gene encodes CDR1 MNHEY and CDR2 SMNVEV (reference sequence). The CDR3 is CASSLSPGDFYGYTF. For the CDR3, the DNA is TGTGCCAGCAGTTTATCCCCCGGCGACTTCTATGGCTACACCTTC.

The count of this clone is one. The gene calls are TRBV28 and TRBJ2-5; 7 positions match TRBD2. The length of the CDR3 is 16 residues. Germline V lookup: CDR1 MDHEN, CDR2 SYDVKM. Losses at the gene ends were 6 bases for V and 0 bases for J; bases not matched to a gene: 10. The CDR3 region has the DNA TGTGCCAGCAGCCAGTCCCTAGCGGTGAACCAAGAGACCCAGTACTTC. Encoded protein: CASSQSLAVNQETQYF.

The chain combines TRBV15 with TRBJ1-1, with D maybe TRBD1 (5 bases). The CDR3 consists of 16 residues. Per the germline V gene, CDR1 is LNHNV and CDR2 is YYDKDF (reference sequence). V was clipped by 3 bases and J by 5 bases, with 19 bases between them. CDR3 sequence reads: CATSRGVQGGWTEAFF. DNA for the CDR3: TGTGCCACCAGCAGGGGAGTCCAGGGTGGCTGGACTGAAGCTTTCTTT.

This clone showed up just a few times. This rearrangement joins TRBV16 to TRBJ2-2, with 8 bases that match TRBD1. V gave up 3 bases and J gave up 5 bases; unmatched junction bases: 8. The CDR3 sequence is 16 residues long. Germline CDR1 and CDR2: KGHSY and FQNENV. The CDR3, as DNA: TGTGCCAGCAGCCACCGATCAGGGGGCGGAACCGGGGAGCTGTTTTTT. As protein: CASSHRSGGGTGELFF.

The chain carries TRBV9 and TRBJ1-5; D is unresolved. Germline CDR1 is SGDLS and CDR2 is YYNGEE. CDR3 length equals 13 residues. Trimming left V 4 bases short and J 6 bases short, with 11 bases between. The CDR3 DNA is TGTGCCAGCAGCCCAGCAGAGGGTCAGCCCCAGCATTTT. This gives the protein CASSPAEGQPQHF.

This clone was seen a few times. V usage is TRBV11-3 and J usage is TRBJ2-3; tentatively, D is TRBD1 (6 bases). Germline CDR1 and CDR2: SGHNT and YENEEA. Trimming cost V 7 bases and J 3 bases, with 20 bases left between them. The CDR3 extends over 16 amino acids. Here the CDR3 reads CASTLSKPQGTDTQYF. For the CDR3, the DNA is TGTGCCAGCACCCTTTCTAAGCCTCAGGGGACAGATACGCAGTATTTT.

The gene calls are TRBV5-4 and TRBJ1-1, with D possibly being TRBD1 (6 bases). Looked up from germline, CDR1 is SGHNT and CDR2 is YYREEE (reference sequence). V lost 0 bases, J lost 5 bases, and 8 bases lay in between. This CDR3 contains 13 residues. CDR3 residues: CASSLDRETEAFF. The CDR3, as DNA: TGTGCCAGCAGCTTGGACAGGGAAACTGAAGCTTTCTTT. The full variable domain, with the rest looked up from reference TRBV5-4 and TRBJ1-1, is ETGVTQSPTHLIKTRGQQVTLRCSSQSGHNTVSWYQQALGQGPQFIFQYYREEENGRGNFPPRFSGLQFPNYSSELNVNALELDDSALYLCASSLDRETEAFFGQGTRLTVV.

This chain joins TRBV7-9 and TRBJ1-1; 10 nucleotides agree with TRBD1. Germline V gene sequence: CDR1 SEHNR, CDR2 FQNEAQ (reference sequence). This CDR3 spans 14 amino acids. V trimming: 11 bases; J trimming: 1 base; junction bases outside the gene matches: 7. CDR3 amino acids: CASSRDRGNTEAFF. CDR3 coding DNA: TGTGCCTCCTCACGGGACAGGGGGAACACTGAAGCTTTCTTT. Full variable domain (missing parts from reference TRBV7-9 and TRBJ1-1): DTGVSQNPRHKITKRGQNVTFRCDPISEHNRLYWYRQTLGQGPEFLTYFQNEAQLEKSRLLSDRFSAERPKGSFSTLEIQRTEQGDSAMYLCASSRDRGNTEAFFGQGTRLTVV.

This chain uses TRBV5-8 with TRBJ2-5; 12 nucleotides line up with TRBD1. CDR1 and CDR2 (germline): SGHTS, YDEGEE. This CDR3 has 16 residues. The ends lost 5 bases at V and 4 bases at J; junction bases unmatched: 9. This CDR3 is CASSSGQGAVGETQYF. CDR3 DNA sequence: TGTGCCAGCAGTTCGGGACAGGGGGCGGTCGGAGAGACCCAGTACTTC.

V is TRBV7-8 and J is TRBJ2-1; a possible D gene is TRBD2 (6 bases). Trimming removed 5 bases from V and 7 bases from J, with 12 bases in between. Per the germline V gene, CDR1 is SGHVS and CDR2 is FQNEAQ. The CDR3 extends over 13 amino acids. In DNA, the CDR3 is TGTGCCAGCAGCAAAGAGGGGAGGAATGAGCAGTTCTTC. Residues: CASSKEGRNEQFF.

This chain joins TRBV5-6 and TRBJ2-1, with D possibly TRBD2 on 6 matching bases. Germline V gene sequence: CDR1 SGHDT, CDR2 YYEEEE. V lost 4 bases and J lost 0, with 14 bases in between. The CDR3 is made up of 16 amino acids. The DNA for the CDR3 is TGTGCCAGCAGCCCGGACTATGGCAGCTCCTACAATGAGCAGTTCTTC. It yields the protein CASSPDYGSSYNEQFF.

The J gene is TRBJ2-1, the V gene TRBV5-1, with D tentatively TRBD2 (5 bases). Germline values: CDR1 SGHRS, CDR2 YFSETQ. The V and J ends lost 2 bases and 4 bases respectively, with 16 bases between them. CDR3 length: 16 amino acids. DNA of the CDR3: TGCGCCAGCAGCTTCGAACGGACTGGATCATACAATGAGCAGTTCTTC. This gives the protein CASSFERTGSYNEQFF.

This clone was recorded a few times. The genes are TRBV11-2 and TRBJ2-7; weak D call: TRBD2 (5 bases). Looked up from germline, CDR1 is SGHAT and CDR2 is FQNNGV. V gave up 1 base and J gave up 6 bases, with 7 bases separating them. This CDR3 is 12 amino acids long. The CDR3 spells CASSLGGSEQYF. The CDR3 DNA is TGTGCCAGCAGCTTAGGAGGGAGCGAGCAGTACTTC. The entire variable domain, with the rest obtained from reference TRBV11-2 and TRBJ2-7, is as follows: EAGVAQSPRYKIIEKRQSVAFWCNPISGHATLYWYQQILGQGPKLLIQFQNNGVVDDSQLPKDRFSAERLKGVDSTLKIQPAKLEDSAVYLCASSLGGSEQYFGPGTRLTVT.

The chain combines TRBV4-3 with TRBJ2-6; 8 bases are shared with TRBD1. Germline values: CDR1 LGHNA, CDR2 YSLEER. The CDR3 spans 16 residues. V lost 4 bases and J lost 1; bases outside the gene matches: 3. The CDR3 is CASSLTGASGANVLTF. The CDR3 DNA reads as TGCGCCAGCAGCCTGACAGGGGCATCTGGGGCCAACGTCCTGACTTTC.

The chain combines TRBV5-4 with TRBJ1-1; 7 bases agree with TRBD1. The germline gives CDR1 SGHNT, CDR2 YYREEE (reference sequence). The CDR3 contains 15 residues. V dropped 6 bases and J dropped 0; count of bases not matched to a gene: 8. CDR3 coding DNA: TGTGCCAGCACCCTGGGACAGACCATGAACACTGAAGCTTTCTTT. Protein product: CASTLGQTMNTEAFF.

This clone was detected a few times. The chain has TRBV7-2 and TRBJ2-3, with TRBD2 identical over 9 bases. The CDR3 is 18 amino acids. Germline-derived CDR1 and CDR2 are SGHTA and FQGNSA. Losses at the gene ends were 1 base for V and 6 bases for J; bases not matched to a gene: 14. The CDR3 is CASSLVGQHSGSWDTQYF. CDR3 sequence (DNA): TGTGCCAGCAGCTTAGTAGGCCAACATAGCGGGAGTTGGGATACGCAGTATTTT.